This entry is about one TCR beta chain. In the original analysis: Amplification with reference gene primers provided the estimates of nucleated cell counts. Repertoires were generated with immunoSEQ multiplex PCR, while TCRdb's copy carries only in-frame clones and drops some. The DNA was the basis for D and trimming; V, J and clone size are from that table. The sample has about 340,000 clones, around 80% seen once; the top ten hold 2.5% to 3.5%. The record originates from a study of blood T cell repertoires in COVID-19. Study at large: Acute and convalescent COVID-19 samples came from the United States, Italy and Spain. Sources were T cells, B-cell-depleted T cells, or PBMCs; the material itself was cDNA or gDNA.

Germline CDR1 GTSNPN, CDR2 SVGIG (reference sequence). V lost 4 bases to trimming and J lost 9 bases; unmatched junction nucleotides: 13. CDR3 length: 15 amino acids. The sample taken for sequencing was peripheral blood. This chain links TRBV30 with TRBJ2-1; 9 nucleotides align to TRBD2. The sequence was obtained from a man between 25 and 39 years old with active or convalescent COVID-19. The CDR3 bases are TGTGCCTGGAATACCGGGACTAGCACATTGGCTGAGCAGTTCTTC. As protein: CAWNTGTSTLAEQFF.